The subject of this entry is one T cell receptor (beta chain). RNA totalling about 0.5 to 1 ug underwent reverse transcription with random hexamers. TCRdb re-analysed the immunoSEQ multiplex PCR reads in MiXCR, keeping a single row per CDR3 protein. This table holds 300,000 to 350,000 distinct CDR3 sequences, about 92% found once. The data were taken from a study of CD8 T cells in Susac syndrome. Germline CDR1 and CDR2: DFQATT and SNEGSKA (reference sequence). This CDR3 is 15 amino acids long. Germline trimming cut 1 base from V and 6 bases from J; bases unmatched to any gene: 7. The multiple sclerosis controls were treatment-naive patients with relapsing-remitting disease that was stable or active.

The clonotype originates from a human donor with multiple sclerosis. The chain employs TRBV20-1 and TRBJ1-5; 9 bases fit TRBD1. The sample comprised CD4+ T cells from PBMCs. The CDR3 loop is CSARGHRGLGQPQHF. Here the CDR3 DNA reads TGCAGTGCTAGAGGCCACAGGGGGCTGGGTCAGCCCCAGCATTTT.